This T cell receptor beta chain is from a study of T cell changes during pregnancy in multiple sclerosis. TCRdb's table, derived via immunoSEQ multiplex PCR, lists solely in-frame clones and lacks some. The repertoire consists of tens of thousands of clones, with 91% occurring once and the leading ten covering over 4.5%. There are 15 residues in the CDR3. After removal of 7 bases from V and 7 bases from J, the junction contained 13 bases not matched to a gene. Per germline, CDR1 SGDLS and CDR2 YYNGEE. J is TRBJ2-2 and V is TRBV9; 7 bases map to TRBD1. The sequence was collected from a female donor with multiple sclerosis, enrolled in a pregnancy study. Sequencing used CD8+ T cells from peripheral blood mononuclear cells, obtained before pregnancy. The CDR3 region has the DNA TGTGCCAGCGCCGGAGGAAGGGGGCTTATCGGGGAGCTGTTTTTT. Translated: CASAGGRGLIGELFF.